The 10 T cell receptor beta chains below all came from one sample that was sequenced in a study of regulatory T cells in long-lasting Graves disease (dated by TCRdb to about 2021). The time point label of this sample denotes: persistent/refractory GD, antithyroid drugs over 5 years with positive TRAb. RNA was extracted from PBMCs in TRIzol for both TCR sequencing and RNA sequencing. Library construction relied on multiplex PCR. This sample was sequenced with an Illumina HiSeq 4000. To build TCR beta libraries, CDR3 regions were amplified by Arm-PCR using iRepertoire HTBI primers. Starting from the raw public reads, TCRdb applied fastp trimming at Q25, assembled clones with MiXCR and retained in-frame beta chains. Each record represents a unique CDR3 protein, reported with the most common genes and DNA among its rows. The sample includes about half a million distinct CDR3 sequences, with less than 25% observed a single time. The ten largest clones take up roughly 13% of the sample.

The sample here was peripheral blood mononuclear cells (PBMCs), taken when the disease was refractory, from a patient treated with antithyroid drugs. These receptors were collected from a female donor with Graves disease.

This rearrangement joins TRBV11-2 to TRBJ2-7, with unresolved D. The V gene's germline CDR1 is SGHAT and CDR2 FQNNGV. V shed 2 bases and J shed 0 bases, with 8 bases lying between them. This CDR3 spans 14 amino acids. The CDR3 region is CASSLRFASYEQYF. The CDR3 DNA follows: TGTGCCAGCAGCTTAAGGTTCGCCTCCTACGAGCAGTACTTC.

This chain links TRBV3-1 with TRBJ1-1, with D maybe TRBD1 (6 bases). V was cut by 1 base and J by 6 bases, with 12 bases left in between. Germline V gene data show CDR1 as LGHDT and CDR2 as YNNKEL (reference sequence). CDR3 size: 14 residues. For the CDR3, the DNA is TGTGCCAGCAGCCAAGGTAGATCAGGGGCTGAAGCTTTCTTT. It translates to CASSQGRSGAEAFF. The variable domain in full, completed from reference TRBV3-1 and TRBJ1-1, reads DTAVSQTPKYLVTQMGNDKSIKCEQNLGHDTMYWYKQDSKKFLKIMFSYNNKELIINETVPNRFSPKSPDKAHLNLHINSLELGDSAVYFCASSQGRSGAEAFFGQGTRLTVV.

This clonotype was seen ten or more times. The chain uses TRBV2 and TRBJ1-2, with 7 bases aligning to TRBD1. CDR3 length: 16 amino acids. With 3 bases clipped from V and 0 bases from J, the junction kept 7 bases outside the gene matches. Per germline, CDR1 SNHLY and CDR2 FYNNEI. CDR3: CASSEANRGTNYGYTF. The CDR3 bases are TGTGCCAGCAGTGAGGCGAACAGGGGCACTAACTATGGCTACACCTTC.

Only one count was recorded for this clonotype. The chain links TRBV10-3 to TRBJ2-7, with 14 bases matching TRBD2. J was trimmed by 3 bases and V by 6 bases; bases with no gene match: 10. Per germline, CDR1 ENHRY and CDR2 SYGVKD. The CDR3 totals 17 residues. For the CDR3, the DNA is TGTGCCATCAGCGACTCAGGACTAGCGGGAGGCCTCTACGAGCAGTACTTC. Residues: CAISDSGLAGGLYEQYF.

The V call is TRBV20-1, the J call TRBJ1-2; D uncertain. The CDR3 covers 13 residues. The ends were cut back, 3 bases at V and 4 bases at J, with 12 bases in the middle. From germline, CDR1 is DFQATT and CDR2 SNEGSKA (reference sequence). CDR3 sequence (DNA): TGCAGTGCTAGCATCGGACCCTTCTATGGCTACACCTTC. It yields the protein CSASIGPFYGYTF.

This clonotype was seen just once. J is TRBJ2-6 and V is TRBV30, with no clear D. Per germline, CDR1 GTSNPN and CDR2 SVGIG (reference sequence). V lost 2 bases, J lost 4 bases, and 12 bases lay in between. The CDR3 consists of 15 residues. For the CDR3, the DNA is TGTGCCTGGAGTATGACCCGCAAGGGGGCCAACGTCCTGACTTTC. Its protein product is CAWSMTRKGANVLTF.

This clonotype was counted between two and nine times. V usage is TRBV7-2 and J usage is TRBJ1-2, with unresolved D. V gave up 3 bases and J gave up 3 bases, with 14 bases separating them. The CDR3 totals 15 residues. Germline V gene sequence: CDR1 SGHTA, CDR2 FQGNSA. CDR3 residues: CASSFSGQEHYGYTF. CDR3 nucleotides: TGTGCCAGCAGCTTTTCTGGTCAGGAACACTATGGCTACACCTTC.

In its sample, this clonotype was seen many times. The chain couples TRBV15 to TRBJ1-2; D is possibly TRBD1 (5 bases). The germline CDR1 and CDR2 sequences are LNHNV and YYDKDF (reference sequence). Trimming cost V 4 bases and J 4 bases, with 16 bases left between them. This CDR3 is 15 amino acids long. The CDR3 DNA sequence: TGTGCCACCAGCACCCCCGGAGGGGCCGTCTATGGCTACACCTTC. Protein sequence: CATSTPGGAVYGYTF.

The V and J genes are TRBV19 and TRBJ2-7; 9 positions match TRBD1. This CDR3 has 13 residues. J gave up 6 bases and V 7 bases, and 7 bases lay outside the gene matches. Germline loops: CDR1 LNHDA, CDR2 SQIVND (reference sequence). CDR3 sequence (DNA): TGTGCCAGTACGTATACAGGGGGCTTCGAGCAGTACTTC. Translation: CASTYTGGFEQYF.

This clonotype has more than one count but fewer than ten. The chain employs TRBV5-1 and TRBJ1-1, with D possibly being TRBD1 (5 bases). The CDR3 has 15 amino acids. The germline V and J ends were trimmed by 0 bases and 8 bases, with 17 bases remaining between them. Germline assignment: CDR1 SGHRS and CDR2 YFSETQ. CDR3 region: CASSLVPGVLSEAFF. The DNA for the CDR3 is TGCGCCAGCAGCTTGGTCCCGGGGGTACTCTCCGAAGCTTTCTTT.